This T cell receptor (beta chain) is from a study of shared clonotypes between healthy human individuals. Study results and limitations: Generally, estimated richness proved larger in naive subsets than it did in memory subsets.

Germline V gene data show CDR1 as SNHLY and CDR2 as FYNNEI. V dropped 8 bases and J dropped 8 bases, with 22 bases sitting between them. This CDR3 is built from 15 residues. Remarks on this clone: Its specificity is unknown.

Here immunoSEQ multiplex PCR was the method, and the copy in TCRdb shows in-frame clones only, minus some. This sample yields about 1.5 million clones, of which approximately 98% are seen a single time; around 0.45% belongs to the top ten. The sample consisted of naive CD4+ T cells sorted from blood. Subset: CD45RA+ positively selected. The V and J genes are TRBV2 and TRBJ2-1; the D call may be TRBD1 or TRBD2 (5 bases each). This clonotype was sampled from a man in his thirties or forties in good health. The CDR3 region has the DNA TGTGCCAGCGGCCTCTCGAGGGGTTTAGGTTATGAGCAGTTCTTC. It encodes CASGLSRGLGYEQFF.